These T cell receptor beta chains were read from a single sample in a study of shared clonotypes between healthy human individuals. The method was immunoSEQ multiplex PCR; TCRdb's version includes in-frame clones alone and lacks a portion of them. The repertoire consists of more than 400,000 clones, with 60% to 80% occurring once and the leading ten covering 12%. The specimen was PBMCs. The receptors derive from a woman aged 40 to 49 in good health. Some clones in this sample may be carry-over from other donors' samples. Each CDR3 is given with its conserved first and last residue. Fields, in order: J gene, clone size, D gene, V gene, CDR3 DNA, CDR3 protein. A D gene is named only where the DNA matches it firmly. Clone size appears in some rows only: once, few, many, or a class for an expanded clone.

TRBJ2-7,-,TRBD1,TRBV15,TGTGCCACCAGCGGGGGCCCCGACAGGGGCGCCTACGAGCAGTACTTC,CATSGGPDRGAYEQYF
TRBJ2-1,-,-,TRBV14,TGTGCCAGCAGCCAATCTGCGGGAAGGGTTGAGCAGTTCTTC,CASSQSAGRVEQFF
TRBJ2-7,once,-,TRBV9,TGTGCCAGCAGCGTAGTGGCTAGCTCCCACGAGCAGTACTTC,CASSVVASSHEQYF
TRBJ2-3,many,TRBD1,TRBV27,TGTGCCAGCTCTGCGGGACAGGGGGTAACAGATACGCAGTATTTT,CASSAGQGVTDTQYF
TRBJ1-6,few,TRBD1,TRBV10-3,TGTGCCACCCAAACGGGGACGGGACAGGGGGATTCACCCCTCCACTTT,CATQTGTGQGDSPLHF
TRBJ1-5,-,-,TRBV2,TGTGCCAGCAGTGATGGCTGGGACGGTCAGCCCCAGCATTTT,CASSDGWDGQPQHF
TRBJ2-7,-,TRBD1,TRBV10-3,TGTGCCATCAGTCGTGGACAGGGGGCCGACTTCTCCTACGAGCAGTACTTC,CAISRGQGADFSYEQYF
TRBJ2-4,-,TRBD1,TRBV11-2,TGTGCCAGCAGCTTAAGCAGGGGGCGTGGAAACATTCAGTACTTC,CASSLSRGRGNIQYF
TRBJ1-5,-,-,TRBV5-6,TGTGCCAGCAGCTTGGTGTCAGGGGATCAGCCCCAGCATTTT,CASSLVSGDQPQHF
TRBJ1-1,many,-,TRBV4-3,TGCGCCAGCAGCCAAGACGGGGCGAACACTGAAGCTTTCTTT,CASSQDGANTEAFF
TRBJ2-5,-,-,TRBV5-1,TGCGCCAGCAGCTTGACAGGGAATCCTGGGGAGACCCAGTACTTC,CASSLTGNPGETQYF
TRBJ1-2,-,-,TRBV5-5,TGTGCCAGCAGCCCCTTAGCAGGGAGCCCTCCTTATGGCTACACCTTC,CASSPLAGSPPYGYTF
TRBJ2-1,-,-,TRBV29-1,TGCAGCTCTAAGGGGGAGAGGGGACTGTACAATGAGCAGTTCTTC,CSSKGERGLYNEQFF
TRBJ1-5,-,-,TRBV30,TGTGCCTGGAGTGTAGGTGGAAGTGTCACTCAGCCCCAGCATTTT,CAWSVGGSVTQPQHF
TRBJ1-2,-,-,TRBV9,TGTGCCAGCAGCCCCCAGGGATTCACTATGAGCTACACCTTC,CASSPQGFTMSYTF
TRBJ2-3,-,TRBD2,TRBV7-8,TGTGCCAGCAGCCCTAGCGAACTAGCGCGCCGCACAGATACGCAGTATTTT,CASSPSELARRTDTQYF
TRBJ2-5,-,-,TRBV5-1,TGCGCCAGCAGCTCATTGACAGAAGAGACCCAGTACTTC,CASSSLTEETQYF
TRBJ2-7,many,TRBD2,TRBV7-8,TGTGCCAGCAGCTTAGCGGGACTAGCGGGAGGGTGGTACTTC,CASSLAGLAGGWYF
TRBJ1-5,-,-,TRBV29-1,TGCAGCGTTGAATACGGCTCCGGGCCCCAGCATTTT,CSVEYGSGPQHF
TRBJ2-7,-,-,TRBV11-3,TGTGCCAGCAGCTTCGGACATGGGTACGAGCAGTACTTC,CASSFGHGYEQYF
TRBJ2-5,-,TRBD2,TRBV9,TGTGCCAGCAGCGTTACTAGCGGACAAGAGACCCAGTACTTC,CASSVTSGQETQYF
TRBJ2-5,-,-,TRBV11-3,TGTGCCAGCAGCCCGAACAGGGTCGGGGAGACCCAGTACTTC,CASSPNRVGETQYF
TRBJ2-5,-,-,TRBV18,TGTGCCAGCTCACCACTCTATCAGGGGCGACTGGAGACCCAGTACTTC,CASSPLYQGRLETQYF
TRBJ2-7,-,-,TRBV7-2,TGTGCCAGCAGCTTAGTGTCAGGGACCGAGCAGTACTTC,CASSLVSGTEQYF
TRBJ2-2,-,TRBD2,TRBV29-1,TGCAGCGTTGAACGAGCGGGAGGGAAAACCGGGGAGCTGTTTTTT,CSVERAGGKTGELFF
TRBJ2-6,-,-,TRBV19,TGTGCCAGTAGTCCCAGGGGCGCGGGGTCTGGGGCCAACGTCCTGACTTTC,CASSPRGAGSGANVLTF
TRBJ2-7,-,TRBD1,TRBV18,TGTGCCAGCTCACTTTTGCTGACAGGGGGCGCGGACGAGCAGTACTTC,CASSLLLTGGADEQYF
TRBJ2-7,-,TRBD1,TRBV7-2,TGTGCCAGCAGCCACAGGACAGGACTGTACGAGCAGTACTTC,CASSHRTGLYEQYF
TRBJ2-5,-,-,TRBV7-2,TGTGCCAGCAGCTGGTACAGCGACCAAGAGACCCAGTACTTC,CASSWYSDQETQYF
TRBJ1-2,-,-,TRBV28,TGTGCCAGCAGTTTCCTGGGTTATGGCTACACCTTC,CASSFLGYGYTF
TRBJ2-7,many,TRBD1,TRBV5-1,TGCGCCAGCAGTTGGGGAGACAGGGGCTACGAGCAGTACTTC,CASSWGDRGYEQYF
TRBJ2-1,-,-,TRBV5-1,TGCGCCAGCACACGGGACCTCTCCTACAATGAGCAGTTCTTC,CASTRDLSYNEQFF
TRBJ2-1,-,TRBD2,TRBV6-6,TGTGCCAGCCGGGAGGGCCCCACCTACAATGAGCAGTTCTTC,CASREGPTYNEQFF
TRBJ1-2,-,TRBD1,TRBV7-9,TGTGCCAGCAGATCTCGGATCGGGACAGGGGGGAATGGCTACACCTTC,CASRSRIGTGGNGYTF
TRBJ1-3,-,-,TRBV18,TGTGCCAGCTCACGTAGTCGGGGTACTCCCGGAAACACCATATATTTT,CASSRSRGTPGNTIYF
TRBJ2-5,once,-,TRBV9,TGTGCCAGCAGCGTAGGGGGACAAGCTTCGGAGACCCAGTACTTC,CASSVGGQASETQYF
TRBJ1-5,once,-,TRBV11-2,TGTGCCAGCAGCCCCCAAGGTGGCGACAATCAGCCCCAGCATTTT,CASSPQGGDNQPQHF
TRBJ2-1,-,-,TRBV10-3,TGTGCCATCAGTGACCGCAGGGGGGATGAGCAGTTCTTC,CAISDRRGDEQFF
TRBJ2-1,-,-,TRBV9,TGTGCCAGCAGCGTAGACGGGACCGACTCCTACAATGAGCAGTTCTTC,CASSVDGTDSYNEQFF
TRBJ1-1,-,-,TRBV7-2,TGTGCCAGCAGCTTATCTCCCGACACTGAAGCTTTCTTT,CASSLSPDTEAFF
TRBJ2-5,-,-,TRBV10-3,TGTGCCATCAGTGGCGGTGGGATGGGGGAGACCCAGTACTTC,CAISGGGMGETQYF
TRBJ1-1,-,-,TRBV5-1,TGCGCCAGCAGCCTTCAGACAGGGAACACTGAAGCTTTCTTT,CASSLQTGNTEAFF
TRBJ2-3,-,-,TRBV2,TGTGCCAGGACTTCAACTAGCACAGATACGCAGTATTTT,CARTSTSTDTQYF
TRBJ2-1,-,TRBD2,TRBV11-3,TGTGCCAGCAGTGTGCTAGCGGGAGCCCCGGGCGATGAGCAGTTCTTC,CASSVLAGAPGDEQFF
TRBJ2-7,-,TRBD2,TRBV18,TGTGCCAGCTCACTGAAAGCGGGAGTTTACGAGCAGTACTTC,CASSLKAGVYEQYF